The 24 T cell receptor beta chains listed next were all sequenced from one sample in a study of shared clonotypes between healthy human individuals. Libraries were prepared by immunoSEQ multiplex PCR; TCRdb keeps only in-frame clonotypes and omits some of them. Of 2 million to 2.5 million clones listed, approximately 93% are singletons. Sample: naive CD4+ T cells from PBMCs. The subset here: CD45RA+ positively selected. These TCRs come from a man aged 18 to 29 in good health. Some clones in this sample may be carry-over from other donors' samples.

The DNA for the CDR3 is TGTGCCAGCGCAGACAGGGGGAGCACTGAAGCTTTCTTT. Translated: CASADRGSTEAFF. J is TRBJ1-1 and V is TRBV2, with 9 positions matching TRBD1. This CDR3 has 13 residues. The V gene end was trimmed by 8 bases and the J gene end by 4 bases; junction bases not matched to a gene: 5. Per the germline V gene, CDR1 is SNHLY and CDR2 is FYNNEI.

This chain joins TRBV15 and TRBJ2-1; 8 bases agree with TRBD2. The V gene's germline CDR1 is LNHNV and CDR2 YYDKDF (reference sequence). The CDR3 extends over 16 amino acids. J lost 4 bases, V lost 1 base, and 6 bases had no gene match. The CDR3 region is CATSRGVSGTYNEQFF. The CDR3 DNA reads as TGTGCCACCAGCAGAGGGGTTAGCGGGACATACAATGAGCAGTTCTTC.

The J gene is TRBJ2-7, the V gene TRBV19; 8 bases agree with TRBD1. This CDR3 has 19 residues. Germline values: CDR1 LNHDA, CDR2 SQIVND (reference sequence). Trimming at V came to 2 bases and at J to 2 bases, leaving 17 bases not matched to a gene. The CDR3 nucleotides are TGTGCCAGTAGTATAATATCGGACAGGGATTCGTGGGGGACCTACGAGCAGTACTTC. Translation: CASSIISDRDSWGTYEQYF.

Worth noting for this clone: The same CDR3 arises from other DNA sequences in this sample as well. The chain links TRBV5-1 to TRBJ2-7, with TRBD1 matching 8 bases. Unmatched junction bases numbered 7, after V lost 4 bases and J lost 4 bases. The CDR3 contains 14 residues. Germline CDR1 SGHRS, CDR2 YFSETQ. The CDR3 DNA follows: TGCGCCAGCAGCAGTCAGGGGGCGAGGTACGAGCAGTACTTC. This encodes CASSSQGARYEQYF.

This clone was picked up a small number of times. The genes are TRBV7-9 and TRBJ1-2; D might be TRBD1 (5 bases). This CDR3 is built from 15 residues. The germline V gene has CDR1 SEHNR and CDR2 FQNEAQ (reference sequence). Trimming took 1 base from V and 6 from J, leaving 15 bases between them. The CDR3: CASSLGQTAQDGYTF. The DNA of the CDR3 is TGTGCCAGCAGCTTAGGACAGACCGCTCAGGATGGCTACACCTTC.

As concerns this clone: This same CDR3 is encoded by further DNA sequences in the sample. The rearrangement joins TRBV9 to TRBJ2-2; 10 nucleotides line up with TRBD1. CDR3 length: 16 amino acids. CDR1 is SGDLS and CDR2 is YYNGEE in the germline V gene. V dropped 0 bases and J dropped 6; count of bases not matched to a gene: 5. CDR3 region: CASSVVDRGLAGELFF. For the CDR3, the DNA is TGTGCCAGCAGCGTAGTCGACAGGGGGCTGGCCGGGGAGCTGTTTTTT.

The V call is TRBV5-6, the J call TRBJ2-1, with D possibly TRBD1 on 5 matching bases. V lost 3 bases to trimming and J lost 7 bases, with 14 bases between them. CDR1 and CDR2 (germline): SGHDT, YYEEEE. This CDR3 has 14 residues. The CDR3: CASSSKIGANEQFF. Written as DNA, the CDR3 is TGTGCCAGCAGCTCTAAAATTGGGGCAAATGAGCAGTTCTTC.

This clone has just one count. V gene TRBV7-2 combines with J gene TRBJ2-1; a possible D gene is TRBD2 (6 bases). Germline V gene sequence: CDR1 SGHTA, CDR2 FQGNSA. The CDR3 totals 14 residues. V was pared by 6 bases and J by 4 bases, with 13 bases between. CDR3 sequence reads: CASRPSAGYNEQFF. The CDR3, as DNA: TGTGCCAGCAGGCCCTCGGCGGGATACAATGAGCAGTTCTTC.

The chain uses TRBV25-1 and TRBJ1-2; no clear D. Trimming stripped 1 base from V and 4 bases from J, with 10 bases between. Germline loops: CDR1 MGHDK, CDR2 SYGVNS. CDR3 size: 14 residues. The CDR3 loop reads CASSELRHPYGYTF. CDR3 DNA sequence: TGTGCCAGCAGTGAATTACGGCACCCCTATGGCTACACCTTC.

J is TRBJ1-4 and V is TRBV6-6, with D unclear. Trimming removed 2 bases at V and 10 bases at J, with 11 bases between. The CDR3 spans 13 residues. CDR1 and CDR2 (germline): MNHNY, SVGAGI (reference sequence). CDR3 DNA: TGTGCCAGCAGTTACGGTGGAATTGCAAAACTGTTTTTT. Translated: CASSYGGIAKLFF.

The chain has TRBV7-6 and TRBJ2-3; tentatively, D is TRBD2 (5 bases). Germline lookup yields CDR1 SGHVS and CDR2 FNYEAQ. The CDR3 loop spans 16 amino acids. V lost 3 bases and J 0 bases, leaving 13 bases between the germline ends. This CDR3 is CASSLRSGISTDTQYF. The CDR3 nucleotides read TGTGCCAGCAGCTTGCGAAGCGGCATTAGCACAGATACGCAGTATTTT.

Here the CDR3 DNA reads TGCAGCGCTGGGGGGAGCGATTCCTACAATGAGCAGTTCTTC. It specifies CSAGGSDSYNEQFF. The chain couples TRBV29-1 to TRBJ2-1; TRBD2 is a possible D gene (6 bases). The CDR3 consists of 14 residues. V was cut by 7 bases and J by 1 base, with 14 bases left in between. Per the germline V gene, CDR1 is SQVTM and CDR2 is ANQGSEA.

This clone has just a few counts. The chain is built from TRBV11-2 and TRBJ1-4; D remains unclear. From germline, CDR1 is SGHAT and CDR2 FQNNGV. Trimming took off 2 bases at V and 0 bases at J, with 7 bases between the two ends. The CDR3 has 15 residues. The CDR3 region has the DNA TGTGCCAGCAGCTTAACGGTTTCAACTAATGAAAAACTGTTTTTT. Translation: CASSLTVSTNEKLFF. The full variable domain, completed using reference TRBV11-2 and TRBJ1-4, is EAGVAQSPRYKIIEKRQSVAFWCNPISGHATLYWYQQILGQGPKLLIQFQNNGVVDDSQLPKDRFSAERLKGVDSTLKIQPAKLEDSAVYLCASSLTVSTNEKLFFGSGTQLSVL.

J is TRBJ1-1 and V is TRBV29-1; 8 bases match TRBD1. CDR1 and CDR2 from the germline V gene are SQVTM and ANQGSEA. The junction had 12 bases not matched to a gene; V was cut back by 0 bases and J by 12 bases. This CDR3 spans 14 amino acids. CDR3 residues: CSVEDVGPWTGTFF. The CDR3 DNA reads TGCAGCGTTGAAGATGTTGGGCCTTGGACAGGGACTTTCTTT. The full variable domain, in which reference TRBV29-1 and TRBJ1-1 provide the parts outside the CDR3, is SAVISQKPSRDICQRGTSLTIQCQVDSQVTMMFWYRQQPGQSLTLIATANQGSEATYESGFVIDKFPISRPNLTFSTLTVSNMSPEDSSIYLCSVEDVGPWTGTFFGQGTRLTVV.

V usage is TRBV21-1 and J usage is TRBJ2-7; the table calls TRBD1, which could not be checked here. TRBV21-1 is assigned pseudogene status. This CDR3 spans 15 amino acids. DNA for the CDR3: TGTGCCAGCAGCTCCCATCACCGGGACAGTGACGAGCAGTACTTC. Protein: CASSSHHRDSDEQYF.

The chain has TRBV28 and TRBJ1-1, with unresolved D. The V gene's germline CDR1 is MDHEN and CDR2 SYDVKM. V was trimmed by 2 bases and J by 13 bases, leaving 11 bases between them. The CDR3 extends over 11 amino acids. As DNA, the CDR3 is TGTGCCAGCAGTTTAACGACCCACAGTTTCTTT. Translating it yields CASSLTTHSFF.

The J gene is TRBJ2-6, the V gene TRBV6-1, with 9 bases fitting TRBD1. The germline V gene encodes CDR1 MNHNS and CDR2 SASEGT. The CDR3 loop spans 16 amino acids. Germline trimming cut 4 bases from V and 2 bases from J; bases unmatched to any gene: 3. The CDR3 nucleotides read TGTGCCAGCAGTGGGGACAGGGCACCTGGGGCCAACGTCCTGACTTTC. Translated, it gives CASSGDRAPGANVLTF.

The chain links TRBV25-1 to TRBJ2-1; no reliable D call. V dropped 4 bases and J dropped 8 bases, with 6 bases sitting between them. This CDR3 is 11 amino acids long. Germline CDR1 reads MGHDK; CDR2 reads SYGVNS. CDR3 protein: CASSGGYEQFF. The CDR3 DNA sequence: TGTGCCAGCAGTGGGGGATATGAGCAGTTCTTC.

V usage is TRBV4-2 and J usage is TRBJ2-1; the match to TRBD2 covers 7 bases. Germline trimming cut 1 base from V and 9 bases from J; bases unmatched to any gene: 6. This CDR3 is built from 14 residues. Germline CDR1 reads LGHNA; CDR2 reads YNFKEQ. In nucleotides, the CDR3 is TGTGCCAGCAGCCAAGGCACTAGCGCAACTGAGCAGTTCTTC. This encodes CASSQGTSATEQFF.

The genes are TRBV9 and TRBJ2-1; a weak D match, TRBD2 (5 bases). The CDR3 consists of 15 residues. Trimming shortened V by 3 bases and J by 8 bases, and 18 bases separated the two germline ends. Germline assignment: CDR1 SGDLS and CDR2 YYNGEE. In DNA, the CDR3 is TGTGCCAGCAGCGCGGGATCACGGAGATGGGATGAGCAGTTCTTC. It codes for CASSAGSRRWDEQFF.

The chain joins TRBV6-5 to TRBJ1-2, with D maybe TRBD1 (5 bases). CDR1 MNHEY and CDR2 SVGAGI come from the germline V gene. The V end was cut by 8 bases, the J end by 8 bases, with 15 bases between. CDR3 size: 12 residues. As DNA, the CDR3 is TGTGCCAGCGGTAGTTCGGGGCACGGCTACACCTTC. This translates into CASGSSGHGYTF.

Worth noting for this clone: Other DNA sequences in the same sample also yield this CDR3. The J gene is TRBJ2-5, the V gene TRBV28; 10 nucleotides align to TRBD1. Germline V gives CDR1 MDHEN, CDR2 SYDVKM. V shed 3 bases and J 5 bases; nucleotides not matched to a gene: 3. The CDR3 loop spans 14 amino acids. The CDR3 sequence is CASSFDRGRETQYF. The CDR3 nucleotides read TGTGCCAGCAGTTTTGACAGGGGGCGGGAGACCCAGTACTTC.

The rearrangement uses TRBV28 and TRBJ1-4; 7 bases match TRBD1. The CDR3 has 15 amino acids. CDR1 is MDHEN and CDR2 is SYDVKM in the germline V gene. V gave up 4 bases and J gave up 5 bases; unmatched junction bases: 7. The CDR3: CASSSTTGPNEKLFF. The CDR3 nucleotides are TGTGCCAGCAGTTCGACGACAGGGCCGAATGAAAAACTGTTTTTT.

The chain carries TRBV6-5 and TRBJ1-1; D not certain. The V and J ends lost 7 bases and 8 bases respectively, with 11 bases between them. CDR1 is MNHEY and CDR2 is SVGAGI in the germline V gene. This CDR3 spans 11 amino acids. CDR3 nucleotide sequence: TGTGCCAGCACCTACTTCGGCGAAGCTTTCTTT. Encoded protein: CASTYFGEAFF.